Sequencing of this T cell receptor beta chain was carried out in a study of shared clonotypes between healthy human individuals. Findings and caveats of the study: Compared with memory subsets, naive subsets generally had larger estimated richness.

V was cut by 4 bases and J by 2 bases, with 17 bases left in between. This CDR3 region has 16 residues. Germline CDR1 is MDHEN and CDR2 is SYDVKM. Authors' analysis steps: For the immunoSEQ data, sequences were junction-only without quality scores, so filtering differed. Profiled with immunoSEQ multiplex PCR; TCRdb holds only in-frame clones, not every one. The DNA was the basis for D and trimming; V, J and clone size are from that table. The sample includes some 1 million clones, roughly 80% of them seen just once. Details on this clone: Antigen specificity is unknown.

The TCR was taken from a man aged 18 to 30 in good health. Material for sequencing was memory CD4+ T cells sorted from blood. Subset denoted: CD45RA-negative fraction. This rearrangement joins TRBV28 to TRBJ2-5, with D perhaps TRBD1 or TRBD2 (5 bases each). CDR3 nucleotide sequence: TGTGCCAGCAGTTCCCCCGGGGCCCTGGTGCAAGAGACCCAGTACTTC. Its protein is CASSSPGALVQETQYF.